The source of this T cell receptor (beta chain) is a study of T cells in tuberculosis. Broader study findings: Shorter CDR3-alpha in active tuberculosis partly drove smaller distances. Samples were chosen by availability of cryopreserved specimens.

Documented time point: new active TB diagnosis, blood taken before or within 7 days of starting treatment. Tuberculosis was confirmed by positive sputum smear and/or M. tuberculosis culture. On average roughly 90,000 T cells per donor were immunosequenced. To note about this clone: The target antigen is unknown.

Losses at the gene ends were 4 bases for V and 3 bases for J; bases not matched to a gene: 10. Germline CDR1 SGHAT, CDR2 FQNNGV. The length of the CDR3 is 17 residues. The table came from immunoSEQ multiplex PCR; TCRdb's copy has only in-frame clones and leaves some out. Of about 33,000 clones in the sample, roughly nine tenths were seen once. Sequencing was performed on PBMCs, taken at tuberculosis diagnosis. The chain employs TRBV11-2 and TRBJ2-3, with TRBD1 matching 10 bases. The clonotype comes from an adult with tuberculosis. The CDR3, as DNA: TGTGCCAGCAGCTCACTATTCCGGGACAGGGGTACAGATACGCAGTATTTT. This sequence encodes CASSSLFRDRGTDTQYF. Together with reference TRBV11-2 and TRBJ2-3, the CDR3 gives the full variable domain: EAGVAQSPRYKIIEKRQSVAFWCNPISGHATLYWYQQILGQGPKLLIQFQNNGVVDDSQLPKDRFSAERLKGVDSTLKIQPAKLEDSAVYLCASSSLFRDRGTDTQYFGPGTRLTVL.